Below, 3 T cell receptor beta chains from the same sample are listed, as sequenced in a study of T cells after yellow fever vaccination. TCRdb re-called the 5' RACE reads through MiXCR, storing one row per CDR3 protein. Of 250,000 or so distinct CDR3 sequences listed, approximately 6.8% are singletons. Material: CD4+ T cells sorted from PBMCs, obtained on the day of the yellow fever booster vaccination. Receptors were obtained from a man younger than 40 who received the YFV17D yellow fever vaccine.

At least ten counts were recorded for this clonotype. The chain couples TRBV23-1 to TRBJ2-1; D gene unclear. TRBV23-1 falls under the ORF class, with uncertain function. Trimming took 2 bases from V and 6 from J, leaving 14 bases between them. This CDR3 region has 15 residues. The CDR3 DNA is TGCGCCAGCAGTCAAAAAAGAGTCGGCAGCAATGAGCAGTTCTTC. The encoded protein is CASSQKRVGSNEQFF.

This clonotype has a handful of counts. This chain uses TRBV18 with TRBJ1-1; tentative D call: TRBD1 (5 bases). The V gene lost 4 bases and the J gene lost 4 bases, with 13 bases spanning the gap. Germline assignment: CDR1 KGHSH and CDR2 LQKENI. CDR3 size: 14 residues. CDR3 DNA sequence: TGTGCCAGCTCACAAGGGGTTGCCGGCACTGAAGCTTTCTTT. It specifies CASSQGVAGTEAFF.

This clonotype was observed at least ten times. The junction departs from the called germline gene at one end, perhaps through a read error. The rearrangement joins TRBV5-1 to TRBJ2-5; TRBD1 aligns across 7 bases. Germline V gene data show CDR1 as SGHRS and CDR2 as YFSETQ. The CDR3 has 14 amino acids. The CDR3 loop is CASSLAGGQETQYF. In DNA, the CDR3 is TGTGCCAGCAGCTTAGCAGGGGGCCAAGAGACCCAGTACTTC.